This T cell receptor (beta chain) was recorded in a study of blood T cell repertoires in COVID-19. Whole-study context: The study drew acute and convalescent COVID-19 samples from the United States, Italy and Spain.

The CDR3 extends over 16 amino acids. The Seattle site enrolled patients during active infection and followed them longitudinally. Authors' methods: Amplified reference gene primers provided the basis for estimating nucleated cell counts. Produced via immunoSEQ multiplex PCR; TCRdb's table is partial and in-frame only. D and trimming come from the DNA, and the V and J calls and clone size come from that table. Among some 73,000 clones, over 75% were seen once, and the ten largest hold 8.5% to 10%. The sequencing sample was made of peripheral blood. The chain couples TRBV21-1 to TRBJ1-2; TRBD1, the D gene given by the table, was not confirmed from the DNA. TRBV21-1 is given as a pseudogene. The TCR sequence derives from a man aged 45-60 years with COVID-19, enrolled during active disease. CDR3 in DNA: TGTGCCAGCAGCAAGAAATGGGACAGGGGCGACTATGGCTACACCTTC. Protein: CASSKKWDRGDYGYTF.